A selection of T cell receptor beta chains follows, all from one sample in a study of blood T cell repertoires in COVID-19. TCRdb's copy holds only in-frame clones and misses some; the assay was immunoSEQ multiplex PCR. The data show hundreds of thousands of clones, just over 85% seen once. Material: peripheral blood. The origin of the receptors is a young woman with active or convalescent COVID-19. CDR3s include the opening cysteine and the closing phenylalanine or tryptophan. D genes are given only for firm matches. Size is omitted from some rows. Given values are once, few, many or a class for expanded clones.

CDR3aa,CDR3nt,d_gene,abundance,v_gene,j_gene
CASSFSRFRLGDSYGYTF,TGTGCCAGCAGTTTTTCCCGTTTTCGGCTAGGGGATTCCTATGGCTACACCTTC,.,.,TRBV28,TRBJ1-2
CASSTTHEQYF,TGTGCCAGCAGCACAACCCACGAGCAGTACTTC,.,once,TRBV7-9,TRBJ2-7
CASSPCTDTQYF,TGTGCCAGCAGCCCCTGCACAGATACGCAGTATTTT,.,.,TRBV7-9,TRBJ2-3
CSASVLAAGQVVWQPQHF,TGCAGTGCTAGTGTCCTCGCGGCGGGACAGGTCGTTTGGCAGCCCCAGCATTTT,TRBD1,.,TRBV20-1,TRBJ1-5
CASLGQPTRGPQHF,TGTGCCAGCCTGGGACAGCCAACCCGAGGGCCCCAGCATTTT,TRBD1,.,TRBV28,TRBJ1-5
CASSLITPGQAGQPQHF,TGTGCCAGTAGTCTCATAACCCCGGGACAGGCCGGGCAGCCCCAGCATTTT,TRBD1,.,TRBV19,TRBJ1-5
CASSYSPGTEAFF,TGTGCCAGCAGTTACTCCCCGGGAACTGAAGCTTTCTTT,.,once,TRBV6-5,TRBJ1-1
CASSSTYGEKLFF,TGTGCCAGCAGTTCGACTTACGGTGAAAAACTGTTTTTT,.,.,TRBV2,TRBJ1-4
CASSLLGGNYDNEQFF,TGTGCCAGCAGCCTGCTCGGGGGGAACTACGACAATGAGCAGTTCTTC,TRBD2,.,TRBV4-2,TRBJ2-1
CASSHTSGEQETQYF,TGCGCCAGCAGCCATACTAGCGGGGAACAAGAGACCCAGTACTTC,TRBD2,.,TRBV4-1,TRBJ2-5
CASSQGQGAGSEAFF,TGCGCCAGCAGCCAGGGACAGGGGGCCGGCTCTGAAGCTTTCTTT,TRBD1,.,TRBV5-1,TRBJ1-1
CASSKLWGDGGYEQYF,TGTGCCAGCAGTAAACTCTGGGGGGATGGGGGCTACGAGCAGTACTTC,.,.,TRBV27,TRBJ2-7
CASSSRGFLDTEAFF,TGTGCCAGCAGCTCAAGGGGTTTCTTGGACACTGAAGCTTTCTTT,.,.,TRBV13,TRBJ1-1
CAISVSPGQLSLEQYF,TGTGCCATCAGTGTGTCCCCGGGACAGCTCTCTCTCGAGCAGTACTTC,TRBD1,few,TRBV10-3,TRBJ2-7
CASSFSGANVLTF,TGTGCCAGCAGCTTCTCTGGGGCCAACGTCCTGACTTTC,.,.,TRBV12-3/TRBV12-4,TRBJ2-6
CASSYVTGGWDGELFF,TGTGCCAGCAGTTACGTAACAGGGGGCTGGGACGGGGAGCTGTTTTTT,TRBD1,.,TRBV6-6,TRBJ2-2
CASSSTRTGNGYTF,TGTGCCAGCTCCTCGACGAGGACAGGGAATGGCTACACCTTC,TRBD1,.,TRBV18,TRBJ1-2
CATSSPIYRDRAGNYGYTF,TGTGCCACCAGCTCCCCCATTTACAGGGACCGGGCAGGTAACTATGGCTACACCTTC,.,.,TRBV15,TRBJ1-2
CASSHPGQGGETQYF,TGCGCCAGCAGCCATCCGGGACAGGGAGGAGAGACCCAGTACTTC,TRBD1,.,TRBV4-1,TRBJ2-5
CASSQGNQPEAFF,TGCGCCAGCAGCCAGGGGAACCAGCCTGAAGCTTTCTTT,.,.,TRBV5-1,TRBJ1-1
CASKWGAGGETDTQYF,TGCGCCAGCAAGTGGGGAGCGGGAGGTGAGACAGATACGCAGTATTTT,TRBD2,.,TRBV5-1,TRBJ2-3
CASSEKISGVREQYF,TGTGCCAGCAGTGAAAAAATTTCGGGAGTCCGCGAGCAGTACTTC,.,.,TRBV6-1,TRBJ2-7
CASSVDQGAFEQYF,TGTGCCAGCAGCGTAGATCAAGGGGCATTCGAGCAGTACTTC,.,.,TRBV9,TRBJ2-7
CASSQEGLGHGRGEAFF,TGCGCCAGCAGCCAAGAAGGTTTGGGGCACGGGAGGGGAGAAGCTTTCTTT,.,few,TRBV4-1,TRBJ1-1
CAWNTPSEAFF,TGTGCCTGGAACACCCCAAGTGAAGCTTTCTTT,.,.,TRBV30,TRBJ1-1
CASSSPHRGYGNTIYF,TGTGCCAGCAGCTCCCCTCACCGGGGATACGGAAACACCATATATTTT,.,.,TRBV11-2,TRBJ1-3
CASSQVLQASNQPQHF,TGCGCCAGCAGCCAAGTACTACAGGCTAGCAATCAGCCCCAGCATTTT,.,.,TRBV4-1,TRBJ1-5
CASSLGNGITEAFF,TGTGCCAGCAGCTTGGGAAACGGGATCACTGAAGCTTTCTTT,.,.,TRBV5-6,TRBJ1-1
CASSLGLQGGEQFF,TGCGCCAGCAGCTTGGGGCTACAGGGGGGTGAGCAGTTCTTC,TRBD1,.,TRBV5-1,TRBJ2-1
CASSRTQRESYNEQFF,TGCGCCAGTTCCCGAACGCAGCGGGAGTCGTACAATGAGCAGTTCTTC,TRBD2,.,TRBV4-1,TRBJ2-1
CASSQDRSAGAYNEQFF,TGCGCCAGCAGCCAAGATCGATCAGCGGGAGCCTACAATGAGCAGTTCTTC,TRBD2,.,TRBV4-1,TRBJ2-1
CASSSREAPYEQYF,TGTGCCAGCAGCTCCCGGGAAGCCCCCTACGAGCAGTACTTC,.,.,TRBV5-4,TRBJ2-7
CASSEAVGGSYGYTF,TGTGCCAGCAGTGAAGCGGTAGGGGGAAGCTATGGCTACACCTTC,.,.,TRBV2,TRBJ1-2
CASSDGTGVGEQYF,TGCGCCAGCAGCGACGGGACAGGGGTCGGAGAGCAGTACTTC,TRBD1,.,TRBV5-1,TRBJ2-7
CASSALGTGGNEQFF,TGTGCCAGCAGCGCCTTAGGGACAGGGGGTAATGAGCAGTTCTTC,TRBD1,.,TRBV6-5,TRBJ2-1
CASSYETSGRYEQFF,TGTGCCAGCAGTTACGAGACTAGCGGGAGGTATGAGCAGTTCTTC,TRBD2,once,TRBV6-5,TRBJ2-1
CASSPTGQNEKLFF,TGCGCCAGCAGCCCCACGGGACAGAATGAAAAACTGTTTTTT,TRBD1,few,TRBV5-1,TRBJ1-4
CASSNRGGPTNTGELFF,TGTGCCAGCAGCAACAGGGGTGGACCTACGAACACCGGGGAGCTGTTTTTT,TRBD1,.,TRBV11-2,TRBJ2-2
CASSRGSMNTEAFF,TGTGCCAGCAGCCGGGGATCAATGAACACTGAAGCTTTCTTT,.,.,TRBV27,TRBJ1-1
CSALQDNYGYTF,TGCAGCGCTCTACAGGATAACTATGGCTACACCTTC,.,.,TRBV29-1,TRBJ1-2
CASSLGSGSGYEQYF,TGTGCCAGCAGCTTAGGGAGCGGGAGTGGGTACGAGCAGTACTTC,TRBD2,.,TRBV7-9,TRBJ2-7
CASSLTGGVGYTF,TGTGCCAGCAGTTTAACAGGGGGCGTTGGCTACACCTTC,TRBD1,once,TRBV6-5,TRBJ1-2
CAWSVGQRFRVNQPQHF,TGTGCCTGGAGTGTAGGACAGAGGTTTCGAGTCAATCAGCCCCAGCATTTT,.,.,TRBV30,TRBJ1-5
CASSLGLAGRANTGELFF,TGCGCCAGCAGCTTGGGACTAGCGGGACGCGCGAACACCGGGGAGCTGTTTTTT,TRBD2,.,TRBV5-1,TRBJ2-2
CASSQPTGVGTEAFF,TGTGCCAGCAGTCAACCCACAGGGGTCGGCACTGAAGCTTTCTTT,TRBD1,.,TRBV6-6,TRBJ1-1
CASSFGTIETQYF,TGTGCCAGCAGCTTCGGGACAATAGAGACCCAGTACTTC,.,.,TRBV7-2,TRBJ2-5
CASSVGPGTEAFF,TGTGCCAGCAGCGTGGGGCCGGGCACTGAAGCTTTCTTT,.,.,TRBV3-1/TRBV3-2,TRBJ1-1
CASSQDSVATEAFF,TGTGCCAGCAGCCAAGATTCGGTTGCGACTGAAGCTTTCTTT,.,.,TRBV3-1/TRBV3-2,TRBJ1-1
CASSKIRDRITTNEKLFF,TGCGCCAGCAGCAAGATTAGGGACAGGATAACAACTAATGAAAAACTGTTTTTT,TRBD1,.,TRBV4-1,TRBJ1-4
CASSGFRDRAYGYTF,TGTGCCAGTAGTGGTTTCCGGGACAGGGCATACGGCTACACCTTC,TRBD1,few,TRBV19,TRBJ1-2
CASRQGVQNIQYF,TGTGCCAGCAGACAGGGTGTTCAGAACATTCAGTACTTC,.,.,TRBV28,TRBJ2-4
CASSWDRGRNEQFF,TGTGCCAGCAGTTGGGACAGGGGGCGCAATGAGCAGTTCTTC,TRBD1,.,TRBV6-5,TRBJ2-1
CASSEAMASGGASPSTDTQYF,TGTGCCAGCAGTGAAGCGATGGCTAGCGGGGGGGCCAGTCCAAGCACAGATACGCAGTATTTT,TRBD2,.,TRBV6-1,TRBJ2-3